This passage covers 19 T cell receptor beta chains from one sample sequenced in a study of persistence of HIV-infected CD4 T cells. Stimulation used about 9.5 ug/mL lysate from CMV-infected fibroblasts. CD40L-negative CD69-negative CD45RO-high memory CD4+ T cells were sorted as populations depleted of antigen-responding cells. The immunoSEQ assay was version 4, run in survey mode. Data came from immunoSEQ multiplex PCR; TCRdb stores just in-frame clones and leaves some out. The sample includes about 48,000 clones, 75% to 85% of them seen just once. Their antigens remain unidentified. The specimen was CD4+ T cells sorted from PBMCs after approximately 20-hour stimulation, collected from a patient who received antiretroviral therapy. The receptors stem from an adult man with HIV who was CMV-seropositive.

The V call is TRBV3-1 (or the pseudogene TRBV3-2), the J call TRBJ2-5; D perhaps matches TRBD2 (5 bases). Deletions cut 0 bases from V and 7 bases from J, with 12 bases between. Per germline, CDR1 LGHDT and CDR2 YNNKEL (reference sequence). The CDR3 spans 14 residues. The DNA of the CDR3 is TGTGCCAGCAGCCAAGAGAGGGCCCGTGGGACCCAGTACTTC. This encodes CASSQERARGTQYF.

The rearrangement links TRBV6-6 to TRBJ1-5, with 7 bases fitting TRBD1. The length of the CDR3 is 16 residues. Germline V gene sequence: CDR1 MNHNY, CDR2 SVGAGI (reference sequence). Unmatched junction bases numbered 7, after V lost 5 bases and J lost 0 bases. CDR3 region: CASSRQGGVSNQPQHF. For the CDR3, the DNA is TGTGCCAGCAGTCGACAGGGCGGGGTTAGCAATCAGCCCCAGCATTTT.

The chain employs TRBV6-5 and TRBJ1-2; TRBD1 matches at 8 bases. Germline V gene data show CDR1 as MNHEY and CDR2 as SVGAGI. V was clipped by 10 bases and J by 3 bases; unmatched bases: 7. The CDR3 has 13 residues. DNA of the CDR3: TGTGCCACCGGACAGGGAGGACACTATGGCTACACCTTC. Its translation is CATGQGGHYGYTF.

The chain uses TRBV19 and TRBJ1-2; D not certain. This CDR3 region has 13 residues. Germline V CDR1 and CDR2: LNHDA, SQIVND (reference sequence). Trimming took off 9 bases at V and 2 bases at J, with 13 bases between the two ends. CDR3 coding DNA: TGTGCCAGCACCAGTACGGGAAACTATGGCTACACCTTC. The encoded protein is CASTSTGNYGYTF.

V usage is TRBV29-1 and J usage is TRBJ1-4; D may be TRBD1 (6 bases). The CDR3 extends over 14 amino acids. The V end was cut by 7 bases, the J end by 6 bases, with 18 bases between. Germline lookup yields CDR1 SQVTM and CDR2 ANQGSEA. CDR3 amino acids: CSATIRDTYEKLFF. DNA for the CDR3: TGCAGCGCCACAATCCGGGACACTTATGAAAAACTGTTTTTT.

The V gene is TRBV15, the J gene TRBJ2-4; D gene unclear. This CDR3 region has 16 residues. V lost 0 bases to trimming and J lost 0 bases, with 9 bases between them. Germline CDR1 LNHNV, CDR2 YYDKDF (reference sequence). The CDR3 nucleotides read TGTGCCACCAGCAGAGATCATAACTTAGCCAAAAACATTCAGTACTTC. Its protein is CATSRDHNLAKNIQYF.

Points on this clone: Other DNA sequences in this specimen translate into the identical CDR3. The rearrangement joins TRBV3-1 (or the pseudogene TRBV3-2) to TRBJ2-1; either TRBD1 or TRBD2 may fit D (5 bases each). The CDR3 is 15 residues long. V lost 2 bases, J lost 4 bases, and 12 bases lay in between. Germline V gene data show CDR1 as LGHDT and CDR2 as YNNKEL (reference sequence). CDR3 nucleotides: TGTGCCAGCAGCCAATGGACTGGGACGTACAATGAGCAGTTCTTC. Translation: CASSQWTGTYNEQFF.

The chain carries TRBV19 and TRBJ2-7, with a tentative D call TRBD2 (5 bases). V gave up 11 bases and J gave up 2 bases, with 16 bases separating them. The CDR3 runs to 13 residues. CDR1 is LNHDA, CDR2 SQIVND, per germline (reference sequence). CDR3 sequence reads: CAALGVDTYEQYF. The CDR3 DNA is TGTGCCGCCCTGGGAGTGGATACCTACGAGCAGTACTTC.

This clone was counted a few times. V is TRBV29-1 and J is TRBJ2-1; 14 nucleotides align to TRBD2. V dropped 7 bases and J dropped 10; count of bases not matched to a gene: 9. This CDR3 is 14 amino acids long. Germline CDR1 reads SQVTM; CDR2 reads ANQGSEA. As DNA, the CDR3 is TGCAGCGCCCTGACTAGCGGGAGGGCTGGGGAGCAGTTCTTC. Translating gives CSALTSGRAGEQFF.

This CDR3 reads CASSGTLLYSGNTIYF. The CDR3 DNA follows: TGTGCCAGCAGTGGGACCCTCCTTTACTCTGGAAACACCATATATTTT. This rearrangement joins TRBV25-1 to TRBJ1-3; the D is unclear. The V gene lost 4 bases and the J gene lost 0 bases, with 13 bases spanning the gap. Per germline, CDR1 MGHDK and CDR2 SYGVNS. The CDR3 totals 16 residues.

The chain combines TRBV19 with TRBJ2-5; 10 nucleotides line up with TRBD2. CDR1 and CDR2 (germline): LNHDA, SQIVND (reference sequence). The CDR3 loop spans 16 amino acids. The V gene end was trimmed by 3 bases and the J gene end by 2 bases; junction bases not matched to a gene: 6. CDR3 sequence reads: CASSIQGSGGQETQYF. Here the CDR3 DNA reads TGTGCCAGTAGTATTCAAGGTAGCGGGGGGCAAGAGACCCAGTACTTC.

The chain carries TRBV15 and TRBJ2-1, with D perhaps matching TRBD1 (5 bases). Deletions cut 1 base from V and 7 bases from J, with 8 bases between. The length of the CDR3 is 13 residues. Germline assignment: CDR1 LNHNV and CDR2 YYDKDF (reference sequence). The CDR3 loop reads CATSRGGENEQFF. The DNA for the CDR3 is TGTGCCACCAGCAGAGGGGGCGAGAATGAGCAGTTCTTC. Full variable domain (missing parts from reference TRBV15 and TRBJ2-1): DAMVIQNPRYQVTQFGKPVTLSCSQTLNHNVMYWYQQKSSQAPKLLFHYYDKDFNNEADTPDNFQSRRPNTSFCFLDIRSPGLGDTAMYLCATSRGGENEQFFGPGTRLTVL.

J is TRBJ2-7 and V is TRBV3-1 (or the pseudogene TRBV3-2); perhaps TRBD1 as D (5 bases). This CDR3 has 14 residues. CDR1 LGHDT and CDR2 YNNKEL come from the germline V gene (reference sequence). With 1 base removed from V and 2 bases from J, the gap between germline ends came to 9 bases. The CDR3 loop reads CASSQAPGTYEQYF. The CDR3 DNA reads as TGTGCCAGCAGCCAAGCTCCAGGGACCTACGAGCAGTACTTC.

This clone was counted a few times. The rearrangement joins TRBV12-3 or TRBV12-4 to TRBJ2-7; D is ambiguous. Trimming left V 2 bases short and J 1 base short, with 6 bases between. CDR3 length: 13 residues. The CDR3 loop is CASSLFPSYEQYF. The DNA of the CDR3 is TGTGCCAGCAGTTTATTCCCGTCCTACGAGCAGTACTTC.

The CDR3 coding sequence is TGTGCCAGCAGTGGGACAGGCGGGGGTGGCTACACCTTC. Protein sequence: CASSGTGGGGYTF. This sequence joins TRBV2 and TRBJ1-2, with 7 bases aligning to TRBD1. V gave up 4 bases and J gave up 7 bases; unmatched junction bases: 6. CDR3 size: 13 residues. Germline values: CDR1 SNHLY, CDR2 FYNNEI.

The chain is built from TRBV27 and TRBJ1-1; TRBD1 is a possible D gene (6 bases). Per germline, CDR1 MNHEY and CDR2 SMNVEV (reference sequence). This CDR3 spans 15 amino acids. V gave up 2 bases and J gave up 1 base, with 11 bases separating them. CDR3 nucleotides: TGTGCCAGCAGTTTAACCCCCAGGGGGAACACTGAAGCTTTCTTT. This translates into CASSLTPRGNTEAFF.

The CDR3 sequence: CAISSLGRDSPLHF. CDR3 DNA: TGTGCCATCAGTTCCCTCGGCCGGGATTCACCCCTCCACTTT. The chain links TRBV10-3 to TRBJ1-6; no definite D call. The V gene lost 5 bases and the J gene lost 8 bases, with 13 bases spanning the gap. The germline V gene encodes CDR1 ENHRY and CDR2 SYGVKD. This CDR3 has 14 residues.

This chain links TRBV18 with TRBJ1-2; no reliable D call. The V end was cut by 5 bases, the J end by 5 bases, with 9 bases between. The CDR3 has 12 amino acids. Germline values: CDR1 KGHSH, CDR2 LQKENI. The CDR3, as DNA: TGTGCCAGCTCAGAAGAAGGATATGGCTACACCTTC. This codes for CASSEEGYGYTF. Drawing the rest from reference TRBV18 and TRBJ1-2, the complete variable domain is NAGVMQNPRHLVRRRGQEARLRCSPMKGHSHVYWYRQLPEEGLKFMVYLQKENIIDESGMPKERFSAEFPKEGPSILRIQQVVRGDSAAYFCASSEEGYGYTFGSGTRLTVV.

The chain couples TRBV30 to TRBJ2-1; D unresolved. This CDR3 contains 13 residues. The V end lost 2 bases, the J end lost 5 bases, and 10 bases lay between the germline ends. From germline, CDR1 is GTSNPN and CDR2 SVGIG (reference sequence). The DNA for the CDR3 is TGTGCCTGGAGTCCAAACAGCGACAATGAGCAGTTCTTC. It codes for CAWSPNSDNEQFF.